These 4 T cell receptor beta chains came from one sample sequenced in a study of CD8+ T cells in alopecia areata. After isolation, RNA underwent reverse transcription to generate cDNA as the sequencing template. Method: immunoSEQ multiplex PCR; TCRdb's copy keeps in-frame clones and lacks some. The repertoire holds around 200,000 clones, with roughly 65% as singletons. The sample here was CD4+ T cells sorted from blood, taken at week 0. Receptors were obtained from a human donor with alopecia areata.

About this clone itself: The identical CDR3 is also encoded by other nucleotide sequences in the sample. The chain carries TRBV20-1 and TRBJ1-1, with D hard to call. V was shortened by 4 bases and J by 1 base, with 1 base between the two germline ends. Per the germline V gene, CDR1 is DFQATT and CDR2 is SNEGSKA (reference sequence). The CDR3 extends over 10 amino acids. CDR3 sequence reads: CSATNTEAFF. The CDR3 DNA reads TGCAGTGCTACGAACACTGAAGCTTTCTTT.

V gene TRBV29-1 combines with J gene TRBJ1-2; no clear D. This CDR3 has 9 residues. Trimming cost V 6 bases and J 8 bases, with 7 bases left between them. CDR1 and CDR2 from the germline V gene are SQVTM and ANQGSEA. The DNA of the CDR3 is TGCAGCGTACCCCCAGGCTACACCTTC. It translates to CSVPPGYTF.

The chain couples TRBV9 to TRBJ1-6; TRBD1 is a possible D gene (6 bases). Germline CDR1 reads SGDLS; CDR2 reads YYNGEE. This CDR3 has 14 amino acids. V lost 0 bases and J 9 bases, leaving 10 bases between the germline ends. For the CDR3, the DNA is TGTGCCAGCAGCGTAGCCAGGGGAGGTTCACCCCTCCACTTT. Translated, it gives CASSVARGGSPLHF. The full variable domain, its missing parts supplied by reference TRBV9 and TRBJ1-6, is DSGVTQTPKHLITATGQRVTLRCSPRSGDLSVYWYQQSLDQGLQFLIQYYNGEERAKGNILERFSAQQFPDLHSELNLSSLELGDSALYFCASSVARGGSPLHFGNGTRLTVT.

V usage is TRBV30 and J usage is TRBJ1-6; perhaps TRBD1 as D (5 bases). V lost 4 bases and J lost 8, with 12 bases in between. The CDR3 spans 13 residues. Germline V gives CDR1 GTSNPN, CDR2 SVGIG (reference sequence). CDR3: CAWKDRSDSPLHF. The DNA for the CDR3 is TGTGCCTGGAAAGACAGAAGCGATTCACCCCTCCACTTT.